This passage covers 17 T cell receptor beta chains from one sample sequenced in a study of beta chain features in type 1 diabetes. Sequencing targeted expressed TCRB transcripts, as all isolated RNA had been reverse transcribed. Only in-frame clones appear in the TCRdb table, and some are missing; sequencing was by immunoSEQ multiplex PCR. The sample lists about 230,000 clones, over 8.5% occurring once. Input material: naive CD4+ T cells from blood. These receptors all come from a woman aged 18 to 35 in good health.

V gene TRBV5-4 combines with J gene TRBJ1-1; perhaps TRBD1 as D (5 bases). The CDR3 runs to 16 residues. CDR1 is SGHNT, CDR2 YYREEE, per germline (reference sequence). Trimming took 4 bases from V and 0 from J, leaving 16 bases between them. The CDR3 here is CASSQYGRALNTEAFF. The CDR3 bases are TGTGCCAGCAGCCAATATGGCAGGGCCTTGAACACTGAAGCTTTCTTT.

V gene TRBV18 combines with J gene TRBJ1-5; weak D call: TRBD1 (5 bases). The CDR3 extends over 16 amino acids. Between the trimmed V and J ends, which lost 5 bases and 4 bases, there was a span of 18 bases. Germline V gene lookup returns CDR1 KGHSH and CDR2 LQKENI. Written as DNA, the CDR3 is TGTGCCAGCTCAGCGGGACGGGGGGGAAGGAATCAGCCCCAGCATTTT. Encoded protein: CASSAGRGGRNQPQHF.

This clone occurred a few times. The chain couples TRBV30 to TRBJ1-1; TRBD1 aligns across 8 bases. Germline-derived CDR1 and CDR2 are GTSNPN and SVGIG (reference sequence). CDR3 length: 18 residues. The ends lost 0 bases at V and 5 bases at J; junction bases unmatched: 17. CDR3 loop: CAWSVKAQGAERGTEAFF. CDR3 sequence (DNA): TGTGCCTGGAGTGTAAAGGCGCAGGGGGCGGAAAGAGGGACTGAAGCTTTCTTT.

The chain employs TRBV6-1 and TRBJ2-5; unclear D gene. The germline V and J ends were trimmed by 3 bases and 7 bases, with 9 bases remaining between them. The CDR3 is 12 residues long. Germline V gene data show CDR1 as MNHNS and CDR2 as SASEGT. Here the CDR3 reads CASSDFLGTQYF. In nucleotides, the CDR3 is TGTGCCAGCAGTGACTTCCTCGGGACCCAGTACTTC.

The J gene is TRBJ2-1, the V gene TRBV25-1, with TRBD2 as a possible D gene (6 bases). The CDR3 length is 15 residues. V shed 2 bases and J shed 5 bases, with 13 bases lying between them. The germline CDR1 and CDR2 sequences are MGHDK and SYGVNS. CDR3 nucleotide sequence: TGTGCCAGCAGTGAAGAGGGACTTCTTGACAATGAGCAGTTCTTC. It translates to CASSEEGLLDNEQFF.

Points on this clone: Other DNA sequences in this specimen translate into the identical CDR3. This rearrangement joins TRBV5-1 to TRBJ2-2; TRBD1 matches 9 bases. The germline gives CDR1 SGHRS, CDR2 YFSETQ. Trimming removed 0 bases from V and 6 bases from J; junction bases left unmatched: 0. The CDR3 is 14 amino acids. As DNA, the CDR3 is TGCGCCAGCAGCTTGGGACAGGGGGCCGGGGAGCTGTTTTTT. This encodes CASSLGQGAGELFF.

This chain joins TRBV5-4 and TRBJ2-7; 8 bases are a match to TRBD2. The CDR3 runs 16 residues. The trim removed 3 bases at V and 6 bases at J, leaving 14 bases unmatched. In germline, CDR1 is SGHNT, CDR2 YYREEE (reference sequence). CDR3 coding DNA: TGTGCCAGCAGCTCGGGGGGGAGGACTGGAAGCCCCGAGCAGTACTTC. Protein product: CASSSGGRTGSPEQYF.

This clone has only a few counts. V is TRBV4-1 and J is TRBJ1-3, with D possibly TRBD1 on 5 matching bases. Trimming left V 4 bases short and J 1 base short, with 14 bases between. This CDR3 is 16 amino acids long. CDR1 and CDR2 from the germline V gene are MGHRA and YSYEKL. Written as DNA, the CDR3 is TGCGCCAGCAGCCCGAGCGGGGGGGTGTCTGGAAACACCATATATTTT. Translating it yields CASSPSGGVSGNTIYF.

This chain links TRBV5-4 with TRBJ2-7; 12 bases are shared with TRBD2. V trimming: 3 bases; J trimming: 3 bases; junction bases outside the gene matches: 4. Germline V gene sequence: CDR1 SGHNT, CDR2 YYREEE (reference sequence). This CDR3 has 15 amino acids. CDR3 residues: CASSSLAGGIYEQYF. CDR3 nucleotides: TGTGCCAGCAGCTCACTAGCGGGAGGAATCTACGAGCAGTACTTC.

This clone was seen only a few times. V is TRBV6-5 and J is TRBJ1-2; the D gene is possibly TRBD1 (5 bases). V was clipped by 4 bases and J by 8 bases, with 20 bases between them. The CDR3 is made up of 15 amino acids. Per germline, CDR1 MNHEY and CDR2 SVGAGI. The CDR3 is CASSSQAQGLSGYTF. CDR3 nucleotides: TGTGCCAGCAGTTCTCAAGCTCAGGGTTTAAGCGGCTACACCTTC.

This clone has only a few counts. The CDR3 spells CASRPQGEVYNEQFF. CDR3 coding DNA: TGTGCCAGCAGACCTCAGGGCGAGGTCTACAATGAGCAGTTCTTC. The J gene is TRBJ2-1, the V gene TRBV6-1, with a weak D call TRBD1 (5 bases). The CDR3 totals 15 residues. V lost 6 bases to trimming and J lost 3 bases, with 15 bases between them. CDR1 MNHNS and CDR2 SASEGT come from the germline V gene.

This clone was picked up a small number of times. The chain is built from TRBV5-6 and TRBJ2-7, with 8 positions matching TRBD1. V shed 3 bases and J 2 bases; nucleotides not matched to a gene: 10. The CDR3 totals 16 residues. From germline, CDR1 is SGHDT and CDR2 YYEEEE. For the CDR3, the DNA is TGTGCCAGCAGCTCCTTGGGCAGGGGGCTAACCTACGAGCAGTACTTC. This codes for CASSSLGRGLTYEQYF.

This clone was seen more than once but under ten times. The J gene is TRBJ2-2, the V gene TRBV6-4, with TRBD2 identical over 8 bases. V dropped 3 bases and J dropped 0; count of bases not matched to a gene: 9. Germline assignment: CDR1 MRHNA and CDR2 SNTAGT. The CDR3 has 18 amino acids. The chain's CDR3 is CASSEHASGYANTGELFF. The CDR3 DNA is TGTGCCAGCAGTGAACATGCTAGCGGGTACGCGAACACCGGGGAGCTGTTTTTT.

This clone was counted only a few times. This CDR3 reads CASSSGLAGSRSYEQYF. The CDR3, as DNA: TGTGCCAGCAGCTCGGGACTAGCGGGATCTCGCTCCTACGAGCAGTACTTC. The V and J genes are TRBV5-4 and TRBJ2-7; 13 bases are a match to TRBD2. The germline CDR1 and CDR2 sequences are SGHNT and YYREEE (reference sequence). The CDR3 runs to 17 residues. With V trimmed by 3 bases and J by 0 bases, 6 bases remained unmatched. The full variable domain, rest sourced from reference TRBV5-4 and TRBJ2-7, is ETGVTQSPTHLIKTRGQQVTLRCSSQSGHNTVSWYQQALGQGPQFIFQYYREEENGRGNFPPRFSGLQFPNYSSELNVNALELDDSALYLCASSSGLAGSRSYEQYFGPGTRLTVT.

The rearrangement links TRBV30 to TRBJ2-5, with 7 bases aligning to TRBD1. The germline CDR1 and CDR2 sequences are GTSNPN and SVGIG (reference sequence). The CDR3 runs to 18 residues. Trimming at V came to 2 bases and at J to 0 bases, leaving 15 bases not matched to a gene. In DNA form, the CDR3 reads TGTGCCTGGAGTTCCCCAACACCGGGGCAGGGGGACCAAGAGACCCAGTACTTC. Translating gives CAWSSPTPGQGDQETQYF. Variable domain in full (rest from reference TRBV30 and TRBJ2-5): SQTIHQWPATLVQPVGSPLSLECTVEGTSNPNLYWYRQAAGRGLQLLFYSVGIGQISSEVPQNLSASRPQDRQFILSSKKLLLSDSGFYLCAWSSPTPGQGDQETQYFGPGTRLLVL.

The chain employs TRBV15 and TRBJ2-5, with 8 nucleotides matching TRBD1. The CDR3 totals 16 residues. Germline V gene lookup returns CDR1 LNHNV and CDR2 YYDKDF (reference sequence). Trimming took 0 bases from V and 2 from J; bases not matched to a gene: 5. The CDR3 sequence is CATSRDQGAGQETQYF. DNA for the CDR3: TGTGCCACCAGCAGAGATCAGGGGGCAGGTCAAGAGACCCAGTACTTC.

This CDR3 is CASAPNAGSNSPLHF. CDR3 nucleotides: TGTGCCAGCGCCCCAAACGCGGGGTCTAATTCACCCCTCCACTTT. This rearrangement joins TRBV6-5 to TRBJ1-6; D remains ambiguous. This CDR3 comprises 15 residues. Per germline, CDR1 MNHEY and CDR2 SVGAGI. Deletions cut 8 bases from V and 6 bases from J, with 17 bases between.